The 17 T cell receptor beta chains below were found in one sample sequenced in a study of T-cell reconstitution after alpha-beta-depleted transplantation in children (dated by TCRdb to 2015 to 2016). Library preparation used PCR. Reads for this sample came from an Illumina HiSeq 2500. TCR library preparation used molecular barcoding, with unique molecular identifiers applied to normalize quantification of the TCRbeta repertoire. TCRdb took the public reads, trimmed them with fastp at Q25, ran MiXCR for clone calling and kept in-frame beta chains. Every distinct CDR3 protein forms one entry, paired with its most common genes and DNA. The sample contains some 500,000 distinct CDR3 sequences, 30% to 35% of them found a single time. Roughly 2.5% of the sample belongs to the ten largest clones. Specimen: PBMCs from the stem cell graft donor, collected from the stem cell graft. These receptors all come from a human donor who donated a stem cell graft to a child with aplastic anemia.

V is TRBV7-2 and J is TRBJ1-2; 7 bases map to TRBD1. Trimming at V came to 5 bases and at J to 5 bases, leaving 14 bases not matched to a gene. Germline V gene data show CDR1 as SGHTA and CDR2 as FQGNSA. The CDR3 loop spans 16 amino acids. The CDR3 nucleotides read TGTGCCAGCAGCCCGGCCGACAGGGTCCTTACTTATGGCTACACCTTC. Amino acid sequence: CASSPADRVLTYGYTF.

This clonotype was seen more than once but under ten times. The chain carries TRBV18 and TRBJ1-1, with TRBD1 matching 7 bases. The germline V gene has CDR1 KGHSH and CDR2 LQKENI. The V gene end was trimmed by 3 bases and the J gene end by 2 bases; junction bases not matched to a gene: 15. The CDR3 runs to 18 residues. The CDR3: CASSPDNGLGGYNTEAFF. CDR3 nucleotide sequence: TGTGCCAGCTCACCCGATAATGGGTTAGGGGGCTATAACACTGAAGCTTTCTTT. Drawing the rest from reference TRBV18 and TRBJ1-1, the complete variable domain is NAGVMQNPRHLVRRRGQEARLRCSPMKGHSHVYWYRQLPEEGLKFMVYLQKENIIDESGMPKERFSAEFPKEGPSILRIQQVVRGDSAAYFCASSPDNGLGGYNTEAFFGQGTRLTVV.

The V call is TRBV12-3 or TRBV12-4, the J call TRBJ2-7; 8 bases line up with TRBD2. Losses at the gene ends were 9 bases for V and 0 bases for J; bases not matched to a gene: 4. The CDR3 covers 13 residues. The CDR3 is CASATSGSYEQYF. CDR3 in DNA: TGTGCCAGTGCCACTAGCGGCTCCTACGAGCAGTACTTC.

This chain links TRBV6-1 with TRBJ1-2; 7 nucleotides agree with TRBD1. Germline V gene lookup returns CDR1 MNHNS and CDR2 SASEGT. This CDR3 region has 16 residues. The J segment lost 7 bases and the V segment lost 6 bases, leaving 17 bases of the junction unmatched. As DNA, the CDR3 is TGTGCCAGCAGCCCTAGGGACAGACCAGACGGCTCTGGCTACACCTTC. Its protein product is CASSPRDRPDGSGYTF.

This clonotype occurred a few times. The V call is TRBV20-1, the J call TRBJ2-3; 10 bases align to TRBD2. The CDR3 covers 16 residues. Germline V CDR1 and CDR2: DFQATT, SNEGSKA (reference sequence). With 4 bases clipped from V and 3 bases from J, the junction kept 10 bases outside the gene matches. DNA of the CDR3: TGCAGTGCTATCGGTAATAGCGGGAGGAGTACAGATACGCAGTATTTT. Its translation: CSAIGNSGRSTDTQYF.

This clonotype was seen more than once but under ten times. The rearrangement links TRBV5-1 to TRBJ2-5, with D perhaps TRBD1 (5 bases). In germline, CDR1 is SGHRS, CDR2 YFSETQ. V was shortened by 0 bases and J by 5 bases, with 11 bases between the two germline ends. This CDR3 is built from 14 residues. CDR3 sequence reads: CASSLAMWGETQYF. The CDR3 nucleotides are TGCGCCAGCAGCTTGGCGATGTGGGGCGAGACCCAGTACTTC.

This chain joins TRBV7-2 and TRBJ1-2; D is possibly TRBD1 (5 bases). Trimming left V 1 base short and J 3 bases short, with 15 bases between. The CDR3 is 16 residues long. The germline CDR1 and CDR2 sequences are SGHTA and FQGNSA. CDR3 sequence (DNA): TGTGCCAGCAGCTTAGGAGAGGGGAGAAGGCACTATGGCTACACCTTC. Translation gives CASSLGEGRRHYGYTF.

J is TRBJ2-1 and V is TRBV7-2, with D maybe TRBD2 (5 bases). CDR1 and CDR2 from the germline V gene are SGHTA and FQGNSA. V was shortened by 5 bases and J by 8 bases, with 19 bases between the two germline ends. The CDR3 has 15 residues. The CDR3 loop reads CASSLPPGGRHEQFF. In DNA form, the CDR3 reads TGTGCCAGCAGCCTCCCGCCCGGAGGTAGGCATGAGCAGTTCTTC.

This clonotype was found a few times. The chain has TRBV20-1 and TRBJ1-1; tentatively, D is TRBD1 (5 bases). The CDR3 contains 16 residues. V was clipped by 0 bases and J by 2 bases, with 16 bases between them. Germline CDR1 DFQATT, CDR2 SNEGSKA (reference sequence). The CDR3 coding sequence is TGCAGTGCTAGAGACCCGGGGCAGCTACTCAACACTGAAGCTTTCTTT. Protein sequence: CSARDPGQLLNTEAFF.

The chain employs TRBV11-2 and TRBJ1-2, with D possibly matching TRBD1 (5 bases). The germline V gene encodes CDR1 SGHAT and CDR2 FQNNGV. This CDR3 comprises 17 residues. Trimming removed 0 bases from V and 5 bases from J, with 19 bases in between. This CDR3 reads CASSLDTNQGGWYGYTF. The CDR3, as DNA: TGTGCCAGCAGCTTAGATACGAACCAGGGTGGGTGGTATGGCTACACCTTC.

The V call is TRBV3-1, the J call TRBJ1-5; 9 bases are a match to TRBD1. Trimming took 0 bases from V and 3 from J; bases not matched to a gene: 6. Germline V gene data show CDR1 as LGHDT and CDR2 as YNNKEL (reference sequence). CDR3 length: 17 amino acids. CDR3 nucleotides: TGTGCCAGCAGCCAAGAAGTTGGGACAGGGCTCAATCAGCCCCAGCATTTT. The encoded protein is CASSQEVGTGLNQPQHF.

This clonotype was seen a few times. The V and J genes are TRBV6-5 and TRBJ2-3, with 8 positions matching TRBD1. V trimming: 0 bases; J trimming: 6 bases; junction bases outside the gene matches: 8. The CDR3 loop spans 16 amino acids. Germline V gene data show CDR1 as MNHEY and CDR2 as SVGAGI. The DNA for the CDR3 is TGTGCCAGCAGTTACTCAGGCAGGGGGCTAGGGGATACGCAGTATTTT. It translates to CASSYSGRGLGDTQYF.

This clonotype was counted only a few times. This chain links TRBV20-1 with TRBJ2-3; D is ambiguous. V lost 2 bases and J 2 bases, leaving 17 bases between the germline ends. Per the germline V gene, CDR1 is DFQATT and CDR2 is SNEGSKA (reference sequence). CDR3 length: 16 residues. CDR3 sequence reads: CSARHTVRVVTDTQYF. CDR3 in DNA: TGCAGTGCTAGACACACGGTGCGCGTTGTCACAGATACGCAGTATTTT.

In its sample, this clonotype was seen a few times. The chain joins TRBV20-1 to TRBJ1-1; D might be TRBD1 (5 bases). Germline loops: CDR1 DFQATT, CDR2 SNEGSKA (reference sequence). V gave up 6 bases and J gave up 6 bases, with 29 bases separating them. The CDR3 extends over 17 amino acids. Written as DNA, the CDR3 is TGCAGTGCCAGATACCTGGGACTCCTCTCCTCTGGCGCTGAAGCTTTCTTT. Encoded protein: CSARYLGLLSSGAEAFF.

The chain links TRBV6-2 or TRBV6-3 to TRBJ2-7, with a weak D call TRBD2 (5 bases). CDR1 and CDR2 (germline): MNHEY, SVGEGT. CDR3 length: 18 amino acids. The V end was cut by 6 bases, the J end by 2 bases, with 26 bases between. The CDR3: CASRPRLRADEITYEQYV. The CDR3 bases are TGTGCCAGCAGACCGCGATTGCGGGCAGACGAAATAACCTACGAGCAGTACGTC.

The genes are TRBV29-1 and TRBJ2-7; 9 bases line up with TRBD1. The CDR3 is made up of 14 amino acids. The germline V gene encodes CDR1 SQVTM and CDR2 ANQGSEA. The V and J ends lost 7 bases and 2 bases, in that order; junction bases with no gene match: 9. CDR3 residues: CSAVGQGRTYEQYF. The CDR3 nucleotides read TGCAGCGCTGTAGGACAGGGGAGGACCTACGAGCAGTACTTC.

The V gene is TRBV28, the J gene TRBJ2-4; a possible D gene is TRBD1 (6 bases). Trimming cost V 5 bases and J 5 bases, with 19 bases left between them. Germline loops: CDR1 MDHEN, CDR2 SYDVKM. The CDR3 is made up of 16 amino acids. In nucleotides, the CDR3 is TGTGCCAGCAGTCCGCCCAACAGGGTCGGGCAAAACATTCAGTACTTC. Translated, it gives CASSPPNRVGQNIQYF.